One sample yielded the 27 T cell receptor beta chains listed below, sequenced in a study of OX40 agonist ivuxolimab in advanced cancers. TCRdb's copy holds only in-frame clones and misses some; the assay was immunoSEQ multiplex PCR. The profile shows approximately 13,000 clones, under 70% of them singletons. Material: CD4+ or CD8+ T cells sorted from blood, obtained in a trial of the OX40 agonist ivuxolimab. These receptors came from an adult with an advanced solid tumor such as melanoma, head and neck, liver or kidney cancer.

The chain recombines TRBV19 with TRBJ2-1; 8 bases fit TRBD1. V lost 3 bases to trimming and J lost 1 base; unmatched junction nucleotides: 2. The CDR3 length is 15 residues. Germline values: CDR1 LNHDA, CDR2 SQIVND (reference sequence). CDR3 coding DNA: TGTGCCAGTAGTATGGGGACAGGATCCTACAATGAGCAGTTCTTC. Translating gives CASSMGTGSYNEQFF. The variable domain in full, with the rest retrieved from reference TRBV19 and TRBJ2-1, is DGGITQSPKYLFRKEGQNVTLSCEQNLNHDAMYWYRQDPGQGLRLIYYSQIVNDFQKGDIAEGYSVSREKKESFPLTVTSAQKNPTAFYLCASSMGTGSYNEQFFGPGTRLTVL.

V and J are TRBV4-1 and TRBJ2-2; weak D call: TRBD2 (5 bases). This CDR3 has 16 amino acids. The V gene lost 4 bases and the J gene lost 0 bases, with 12 bases spanning the gap. Germline assignment: CDR1 MGHRA and CDR2 YSYEKL. The CDR3 spells CASSPRTGPNTGELFF. The CDR3 DNA follows: TGCGCCAGCAGCCCTAGGACTGGACCGAACACCGGGGAGCTGTTTTTT.

The CDR3 sequence is CASRGTGEAFF. CDR3 in DNA: TGTGCCAGCAGAGGGACGGGTGAAGCTTTCTTT. V and J are TRBV6-5 and TRBJ1-1; the D gene is possibly TRBD1 (5 bases). The CDR3 has 11 residues. The germline V gene encodes CDR1 MNHEY and CDR2 SVGAGI. The germline V and J ends were trimmed by 6 bases and 7 bases, with 9 bases remaining between them.

J is TRBJ1-3 and V is TRBV15; a possible D gene is TRBD1 (5 bases). V dropped 3 bases and J dropped 2 bases, with 17 bases sitting between them. The CDR3 sequence is 17 residues long. Germline V gene sequence: CDR1 LNHNV, CDR2 YYDKDF (reference sequence). The chain's CDR3 is CATSSGAVGWAGNTIYF. The CDR3 coding sequence is TGTGCCACCAGCAGTGGGGCGGTAGGGTGGGCTGGAAACACCATATATTTT.

This clone has just a few counts. The chain links TRBV6-6 to TRBJ2-3; 9 positions agree with TRBD2. This CDR3 comprises 15 residues. From germline, CDR1 is MNHNY and CDR2 SVGAGI (reference sequence). V trimming: 7 bases; J trimming: 1 base; junction bases outside the gene matches: 6. The CDR3 nucleotides are TGTGCCAGCACCGAATTAGCGGGGGGCACAGATACGCAGTATTTT. Translating gives CASTELAGGTDTQYF.

The genes are TRBV7-3 and TRBJ1-1, with no clear D. CDR3 length equals 12 residues. Between the trimmed V and J ends, which lost 4 bases and 8 bases, there was a span of 11 bases. In germline, CDR1 is SGHTA, CDR2 FQGTGA. The CDR3: CASSSSSGEAFF. In DNA, the CDR3 is TGTGCCAGCAGCTCAAGCTCGGGGGAAGCTTTCTTT.

This clone was picked up one time. The rearrangement uses TRBV9 and TRBJ2-1; TRBD1 agrees at 8 bases. With 4 bases clipped from V and 6 bases from J, the junction kept 9 bases outside the gene matches. The CDR3 loop spans 15 amino acids. From germline, CDR1 is SGDLS and CDR2 YYNGEE. CDR3 coding DNA: TGTGCCAGCAGCTTCGCAGGGGGCGCCCTCAATGAGCAGTTCTTC. It is translated as CASSFAGGALNEQFF.

This chain joins TRBV5-6 and TRBJ1-1; 8 bases are shared with TRBD1. The CDR3 has 16 amino acids. After removal of 4 bases from V and 1 base from J, the junction contained 9 bases not matched to a gene. The germline V gene has CDR1 SGHDT and CDR2 YYEEEE. The CDR3 loop reads CASSPITGGGNTEAFF. In DNA form, the CDR3 reads TGTGCCAGCAGCCCTATCACAGGGGGTGGGAACACTGAAGCTTTCTTT.

The V gene is TRBV10-3, the J gene TRBJ2-3; D is possibly TRBD1 (6 bases). V gave up 0 bases and J gave up 11 bases, with 6 bases separating them. This CDR3 is 11 amino acids long. CDR1 ENHRY and CDR2 SYGVKD come from the germline V gene. CDR3 sequence (DNA): TGTGCCATCAGTGAGTCGGACAGGCAGTATTTT. Protein product: CAISESDRQYF.

Here the CDR3 reads CASSQFARGGPADTQYF. The CDR3 DNA reads as TGCGCCAGCAGCCAGTTCGCGCGGGGGGGGCCGGCGGATACGCAGTATTTT. The J gene is TRBJ2-3, the V gene TRBV4-3; 9 nucleotides line up with TRBD2. This CDR3 is built from 17 residues. The V gene end was trimmed by 3 bases and the J gene end by 6 bases; junction bases not matched to a gene: 13. Per the germline V gene, CDR1 is LGHNA and CDR2 is YSLEER.

This clone rates as medium-sized. CDR3 protein: CASRLWQGDDNEQFF. DNA of the CDR3: TGTGCCAGCAGACTATGGCAGGGTGACGACAATGAGCAGTTCTTC. V gene TRBV6-5 combines with J gene TRBJ2-1; maybe TRBD1 (5 bases). Germline CDR1 reads MNHEY; CDR2 reads SVGAGI. Trimming shortened V by 6 bases and J by 5 bases, and 17 bases separated the two germline ends. This CDR3 has 15 residues.

In this sample, this clone turned up a few times. The DNA for the CDR3 is TGTGCCAGCAGTTCATACAGGGGCAACTATGGCTACACCTTC. Its translation: CASSSYRGNYGYTF. V is TRBV28 and J is TRBJ1-2, with 7 bases lining up with TRBD1. Trimming at V came to 4 bases and at J to 2 bases, leaving 4 bases not matched to a gene. Germline V gene lookup returns CDR1 MDHEN and CDR2 SYDVKM. The CDR3 has 14 amino acids.

DNA of the CDR3: TGTGCCAGTAGGAGAAACACCGGGGAGCTGTTTTTT. Amino acid sequence: CASRRNTGELFF. The gene calls are TRBV19 and TRBJ2-2; unclear D gene. V lost 6 bases to trimming and J lost 2 bases, with 4 bases between them. Looked up from germline, CDR1 is LNHDA and CDR2 is SQIVND (reference sequence). This CDR3 has 12 residues.

This clone appeared a few times. The CDR3 coding sequence is TGCGCCAGCAGCCAAGATACGGGGGGCGTCACCAAGCCTAATCAGCCCCAGCATTTT. This translates into CASSQDTGGVTKPNQPQHF. The rearrangement joins TRBV4-3 to TRBJ1-5; D perhaps matches TRBD1 (6 bases). CDR1 LGHNA and CDR2 YSLEER come from the germline V gene. Trimming removed 0 bases at V and 4 bases at J, with 22 bases between. The length of the CDR3 is 19 residues.

V and J are TRBV7-2 and TRBJ2-5; the match to TRBD1 covers 11 bases. The DNA end lines up better with TRBJ2-7; the J call may be wrong. CDR1 is SGHTA and CDR2 is FQGNSA in the germline V gene. There are 15 residues in the CDR3. The CDR3 coding sequence is TGTGCCAGCAGCTACTCGGGACAGGGGGCCTACGAGCAGTACTTC. This encodes CASSYSGQGAYEQYF.

This sequence joins TRBV27 and TRBJ2-1; 9 nucleotides match TRBD2. The CDR3 totals 15 residues. Germline trimming cut 6 bases from V and 5 bases from J; bases unmatched to any gene: 8. From germline, CDR1 is MNHEY and CDR2 SMNVEV (reference sequence). In DNA form, the CDR3 reads TGTGCCAGCAGCCATAGCGGGGGATCTAACAATGAGCAGTTCTTC. Translation: CASSHSGGSNNEQFF.

The rearrangement uses TRBV4-1 and TRBJ2-7; D is undetermined. Germline V gene sequence: CDR1 MGHRA, CDR2 YSYEKL. Trimming shortened V by 1 base and J by 1 base, and 8 bases separated the two germline ends. CDR3 length: 14 residues. CDR3: CASSQGESSYEQYF. Here the CDR3 DNA reads TGCGCCAGCAGCCAAGGTGAGTCATCCTACGAGCAGTACTTC.

This clone came up a few times. J is TRBJ2-2 and V is TRBV27, with 8 bases that match TRBD2. From germline, CDR1 is MNHEY and CDR2 SMNVEV (reference sequence). With V trimmed by 2 bases and J by 4 bases, 6 bases remained unmatched. This CDR3 comprises 16 residues. Here the CDR3 reads CASSLNSGGFTGELFF. In DNA form, the CDR3 reads TGTGCCAGCAGTTTAAATTCGGGAGGGTTCACCGGGGAGCTGTTTTTT.

V usage is TRBV9 and J usage is TRBJ2-2; a possible D gene is TRBD2 (5 bases). The germline V gene has CDR1 SGDLS and CDR2 YYNGEE. V lost 3 bases and J lost 3, with 18 bases in between. This CDR3 comprises 17 residues. This CDR3 is CASSAPRISEDTGELFF. The CDR3 region has the DNA TGTGCCAGCAGCGCCCCACGGATATCGGAGGACACCGGGGAGCTGTTTTTT.

There are a few counts of this clone. The chain recombines TRBV4-1 with TRBJ1-2; the D is unclear. Germline V gene data show CDR1 as MGHRA and CDR2 as YSYEKL. Trimming took off 4 bases at V and 0 bases at J, with 12 bases between the two ends. The CDR3 runs 15 residues. In DNA form, the CDR3 reads TGCGCCAGCAGCCTTACCCCCGGGGCTAACTATGGCTACACCTTC. Encoded protein: CASSLTPGANYGYTF.

The table lists this clone with a few counts. This chain joins TRBV29-1 and TRBJ1-2; D remains ambiguous. The CDR3 totals 12 residues. From germline, CDR1 is SQVTM and CDR2 ANQGSEA. V was shortened by 0 bases and J by 7 bases, with 9 bases between the two germline ends. DNA of the CDR3: TGCAGCGTTGAAGATAAGGGAGGTGGCTACACCTTC. Its protein is CSVEDKGGGYTF.

The J gene is TRBJ2-7, the V gene TRBV7-9; tentative D call: TRBD1 (6 bases). CDR1 and CDR2 from the germline V gene are SEHNR and FQNEAQ (reference sequence). The length of the CDR3 is 14 residues. V lost 1 base, J lost 5 bases, and 12 bases lay in between. This CDR3 is CASSLEGDMDEQYF. CDR3 sequence (DNA): TGTGCCAGCAGCTTAGAAGGGGACATGGACGAGCAGTACTTC.

The chain has TRBV6-5 and TRBJ2-3, with D maybe TRBD2 (7 bases). Deletions cut 4 bases from V and 3 bases from J, with 14 bases between. The germline gives CDR1 MNHEY, CDR2 SVGAGI. This CDR3 is built from 15 residues. CDR3 sequence: CASSSGGGGTDTQYF. The CDR3 region has the DNA TGTGCCAGCAGTTCGGGCGGGGGCGGAACAGATACGCAGTATTTT.

The rearrangement links TRBV7-9 to TRBJ2-1; a weak D match, TRBD2 (5 bases). CDR1 SEHNR and CDR2 FQNEAQ come from the germline V gene (reference sequence). V lost 5 bases and J 6 bases, leaving 14 bases between the germline ends. This CDR3 contains 14 residues. Here the CDR3 reads CASSLGVGANEQFF. The CDR3 DNA is TGTGCCAGCAGCCTCGGGGTGGGAGCCAATGAGCAGTTCTTC.

The chain couples TRBV27 to TRBJ1-1; no firm D call. Germline CDR1 reads MNHEY; CDR2 reads SMNVEV (reference sequence). The CDR3 is 14 residues long. The germline V and J ends were trimmed by 5 bases and 3 bases, with 13 bases remaining between them. CDR3 nucleotides: TGTGCCAGCAGTCCCACTTTTGGGGACACTGAAGCTTTCTTT. Protein: CASSPTFGDTEAFF.

The chain is built from TRBV19 and TRBJ1-5; D gene unclear. The CDR3 loop spans 13 amino acids. Per germline, CDR1 LNHDA and CDR2 SQIVND (reference sequence). V gave up 11 bases and J gave up 3 bases, with 14 bases separating them. As DNA, the CDR3 is TGTGCCGTGGCAGCCTTCACCAATCAGCCCCAGCATTTT. Protein: CAVAAFTNQPQHF.

The genes are TRBV28 and TRBJ2-5; 9 bases line up with TRBD1. The CDR3 runs to 17 residues. The germline CDR1 and CDR2 sequences are MDHEN and SYDVKM. Trimming took 2 bases from V and 4 from J; bases not matched to a gene: 11. CDR3 amino acids: CASSLALLGQGRETQYF. The CDR3 nucleotides read TGTGCCAGCAGTTTAGCCCTTCTCGGACAGGGGAGAGAGACCCAGTACTTC.